Below are 5 T cell receptor beta chains sequenced from a single sample in a study of identical twins. MiXCR, run by TCRdb on the 5' RACE reads, gives a single entry per CDR3 protein. In the table there are a few hundred thousand distinct CDR3 sequences, roughly 15% of which are singletons. These same data were also listed under a study on yellow fever vaccine responses in identical twins.

Sequencing input: CD4+ T cells sorted from blood. These receptors all stem from a woman aged 18-29 years in good health.

The J gene is TRBJ2-1, the V gene TRBV18, with 9 nucleotides matching TRBD2. The J segment lost 4 bases and the V segment lost 2 bases, leaving 3 bases of the junction unmatched. Germline CDR1 KGHSH, CDR2 LQKENI. The CDR3 extends over 15 amino acids. CDR3 protein: CASSPSSGGYNEQFF. CDR3 DNA sequence: TGTGCCAGCTCACCAAGTAGCGGGGGTTACAATGAGCAGTTCTTC.

The chain has TRBV11-2 and TRBJ2-6, with a tentative D call TRBD1 (6 bases). CDR3 length: 16 amino acids. The germline V gene has CDR1 SGHAT and CDR2 FQNNGV. V gave up 3 bases and J gave up 0 bases, with 9 bases separating them. The CDR3 sequence: CASSFDRFSGANVLTF. The CDR3 DNA is TGTGCCAGCAGCTTCGACAGGTTCTCTGGGGCCAACGTCCTGACTTTC.

This clonotype was seen only a few times. The chain joins TRBV21-1 to TRBJ1-5. TRBV21-1 has pseudogene status. The CDR3 is made up of 16 amino acids. In DNA, the CDR3 is TGTGCCAGCATGCAGACCGGGGCCCCACCCAGTCAGCCCCAGCATTTT. Amino acids: CASMQTGAPPSQPQHF.

The chain couples TRBV12-3 or TRBV12-4 to TRBJ2-1; 13 positions agree with TRBD2. V trimming: 6 bases; J trimming: 12 bases; junction bases outside the gene matches: 8. CDR3 size: 14 residues. CDR3 DNA sequence: TGTGCCAGCAGCTGGACTAGCGGGAGAATCGGGCAGTTCTTC. Encoded protein: CASSWTSGRIGQFF.

The sample holds a few counts of this clonotype. The chain uses TRBV7-7 and TRBJ2-3, with TRBD1 matching 8 bases. The CDR3 length is 14 residues. V lost 4 bases and J lost 10; bases outside the gene matches: 10. Germline V gives CDR1 SSHAT, CDR2 FNYEAQ (reference sequence). Written as DNA, the CDR3 is TGTGCCAGCAGCTCCGACAGGGGCAACGGGGCGCAGTATTTT. This codes for CASSSDRGNGAQYF.